The clone carrying this T cell receptor (beta chain) was recorded a few times. These data belong to a study of blood T cell repertoires in COVID-19. Study-level information: COVID-19 samples from acute and convalescent phases originated in the United States, Italy and Spain. Nucleic acid was either cDNA or gDNA, and it came from T cells, B-cell-depleted T cells, or PBMCs.

The germline V gene has CDR1 SGHRS and CDR2 YFSETQ. The length of the CDR3 is 16 residues. The trim removed 4 bases at V and 6 bases at J, leaving 10 bases unmatched. Authors' methods: Estimation of nucleated cell counts was performed using reference gene primer amplification. Here immunoSEQ multiplex PCR was the method, and the copy in TCRdb shows in-frame clones only, minus some. From that table come the V and J calls and clone size; the DNA was used to work out D and trimming. The sample has fewer than 100,000 clones; 91% are singletons. Sequenced: peripheral blood. The genes are TRBV5-1 and TRBJ1-6, with 7 bases that match TRBD1. The clonotype comes from a woman in her forties or fifties in a cohort sampled during active COVID-19. CDR3 protein: CASSAQTGSGNSPLHF. The CDR3 DNA is TGCGCCAGCAGCGCCCAGACAGGGTCTGGTAATTCACCCCTCCACTTT.